These T cell receptor beta chains were read from a single sample in a study of beta chain features in type 1 diabetes. Sequenced by immunoSEQ multiplex PCR; TCRdb stores in-frame clones only, minus some. This sample has around 310,000 clones, with approximately 10% found just once. Source material: naive CD4+ T cells from blood. These receptors came from a young woman in good health. CDR3s include the opening cysteine and the closing phenylalanine or tryptophan. The D gene is left open where the match is weak. The size entry is marked missing in some rows and otherwise reads once, few, many or a size class.

D gene	J gene	V gene	clone size	CDR3 DNA	CDR3 protein
TRBD2	TRBJ2-3	TRBV5-6	few	TGTGCCAGCAGCTTGGGACTAGCAGAATTCACAGATACGCAGTATTTT	CASSLGLAEFTDTQYF
TRBD1	TRBJ1-1	TRBV7-9	few	TGTGCCAGCAGCCCGACAGGGATCACTGAAGCTTTCTTT	CASSPTGITEAFF
TRBD1	TRBJ1-2	TRBV19	few	TGTGCCAGTAGTACCGGACCGGACAGGGACCATGGCTACACCTTC	CASSTGPDRDHGYTF
TRBD2	TRBJ2-1	TRBV5-6	.	TGTGCCAGCTATATAACTAGCGGGAGCGACAATGAGCAGTTCTTC	CASYITSGSDNEQFF
TRBD2	TRBJ2-2	TRBV9	.	TGTGCCAGCAGCCCAGGACTAGCGGGAGCTGCGAACACCGGGGAGCTGTTTTTT	CASSPGLAGAANTGELFF
.	TRBJ2-7	TRBV13	.	TGTGCCAGCAGCTTCAGGAGGGTAAACGAGCAGTACTTC	CASSFRRVNEQYF
.	TRBJ2-5	TRBV6-6	few	TGTGCCAGCAGTTACTCAGGGCAGGGAAAGACCCAGTACTTC	CASSYSGQGKTQYF
TRBD1	TRBJ2-4	TRBV28	few	TGTGCCAGCAGCCCCGGACAGGGGCCTAACATTCAGTACTTC	CASSPGQGPNIQYF
.	TRBJ2-5	TRBV18	.	TGTGCCAGCTCACCAGCGCCGCAAGAGACCCAGTACTTC	CASSPAPQETQYF
TRBD1	TRBJ2-2	TRBV6-5	.	TGTGCCAGCAGTTACTCGAGGGCAGGGGGCGGGGAGCTGTTTTTT	CASSYSRAGGGELFF
TRBD1	TRBJ2-7	TRBV6-5	few	TGTGCCAGCACCCCAGCGGAACAGGGGGTTTCCGAGCAGTACTTC	CASTPAEQGVSEQYF
.	TRBJ2-7	TRBV5-4	few	TGTGCCAGCAGCTTTACAGGAACCCCCGAGCAGTACTTC	CASSFTGTPEQYF
.	TRBJ2-1	TRBV28	.	TGTGCCAGCAGTTTATCAAAATTGCGCTCCTACAATGAGCAGTTCTTC	CASSLSKLRSYNEQFF
TRBD1	TRBJ1-1	TRBV6-6	.	TGTGCCAGCAGCGACAGGGTCTGGACTGAAGCTTTCTTT	CASSDRVWTEAFF
.	TRBJ2-2	TRBV9	few	TGTGCCAGCAGCGTAGGAAGTTGGGCAGCGAACACCGGGGAGCTGTTTTTT	CASSVGSWAANTGELFF
TRBD1	TRBJ1-2	TRBV7-9	few	TGTGCCAGCAGACCGGACAGGGGGAACAACTATGGCTACACCTTC	CASRPDRGNNYGYTF
TRBD2	TRBJ2-1	TRBV7-3	.	TGTGCCAGCAGCTTAGGGGATGATTCCGGGGGGGTTGAGGAGCAGTTCTTC	CASSLGDDSGGVEEQFF
.	TRBJ2-2	TRBV5-1	.	TGCGCCAGCAGCTTGGCCGCGCCCACCGGGGAGCTGTTTTTT	CASSLAAPTGELFF
TRBD2	TRBJ2-2	TRBV7-3	.	TGTGCCAGCAGCTTAGCCGCCTCAAGGGAGGGCCACACCGGGGAGCTGTTTTTT	CASSLAASREGHTGELFF
TRBD2	TRBJ2-1	TRBV7-3	few	TGTGCCAGCAGCTTAATTGGAACTAGCGGGACATATGAGCAGTTCTTC	CASSLIGTSGTYEQFF